The clone carrying this TCR beta chain has only a few counts. The target antigen is unknown. CDR3 size: 11 residues. Trimming shortened V by 5 bases and J by 3 bases, and 5 bases separated the two germline ends. In germline, CDR1 is MNHNS, CDR2 SASEGT. The data were produced by immunoSEQ multiplex PCR, yet TCRdb's version contains in-frame clones alone and is incomplete. Among 25,000 to 35,000 clones listed, more than 60% were seen once. Relapse after autologous stem cell transplantation occurred in every patient, and brentuximab vedotin exposure varied. Complete response, partial response or progressive disease was recorded as best response. The data are from a study of PD-1 blockade in classical Hodgkin lymphoma. Notes on the study in general: Reported baseline diversity: healthy donors highest, relapsed/refractory patients lowest. Anyone who began nivolumab under 1 year after ASCT was excluded. Patients newly diagnosed and complete responders had comparable baseline diversity.

This TCR was sampled from a human donor with classical Hodgkin lymphoma. The sequencing used peripheral blood mononuclear cells (PBMCs), collected before the second cycle of nivolumab. The rearrangement joins TRBV6-1 to TRBJ2-7; D ambiguous. The CDR3 protein is CASSKLYEQYF. CDR3 bases: TGTGCCAGCAGTAAGCTCTACGAGCAGTACTTC.